This TCR beta chain was captured in a study of neurological immune-mediated disorders. Study results and caveats: Private repertoires in all groups were suggested, as expanded clones shared no CDR3 amino acid sequences across subjects.

Time point in this sample: longitudinal time-point 1 (baseline). The unsorted libraries originated from 2 million PBMCs kept at -80 C. The cDNA was generated by 5'RACE with 10-nucleotide random UMIs. One entry per CDR3 protein results from TCRdb running MiXCR on the 5' RACE reads. Seen here are 50,000 to 70,000 distinct CDR3 sequences, around 10% observed once, and the top ten hold less than 8.5%. The germline V gene has CDR1 SGHTS and CDR2 YDEGEE. V was trimmed by 5 bases and J by 3 bases, leaving 7 bases between them. CDR3 size: 12 residues. This clonotype was picked up many times. Antigen unknown. Sequencing was done on a sample of PBMCs. The receptor was isolated from a male donor with HTLV-1-associated myelopathy (HAM/TSP). The chain couples TRBV5-8 to TRBJ2-3; D is possibly TRBD1 (5 bases). For the CDR3, the DNA is TGTGCCAGCAGACGACAGACAGATACGCAGTATTTT. Encoded protein: CASRRQTDTQYF.